This TCR beta chain was observed in a study of regulatory T cells in long-lasting Graves disease. Background on the study: The definition of persistent Graves' disease was over 5 years of antithyroid drugs with positive TSH receptor antibodies.

Both iRepertoire HTBI primers and Arm-PCR of CDR3 regions were used to build the TCR beta libraries. Via MiXCR, TCRdb re-called the multiplex PCR reads, giving one row per CDR3 protein. The sample contains around 450,000 distinct CDR3 sequences, 20% to 25% of which appear only once. Study-wide results and limits: Newly diagnosed Graves' patients had higher TCR diversity than persistent ones. Those with persistent disease had in common more public clonotypes (2,741) than new patients (roughly 1,000).

Time point meaning: persistent/refractory GD, antithyroid drugs over 5 years with positive TRAb. RNA isolated from PBMCs was used to make the TCR library. CDR1 and CDR2 (germline): MNHNS, SASEGT. Between the trimmed V and J ends, which lost 6 bases and 0 bases, there was a span of 18 bases. CDR3 length equals 17 residues. This clonotype was seen at least ten times. Its antigen is unknown. The specimen was peripheral blood mononuclear cells (PBMCs), collected when the disease was refractory, from a patient treated with antithyroid drugs. The receptor was derived from a female donor with Graves disease. This chain uses TRBV6-1 with TRBJ1-5; perhaps TRBD1 as D (5 bases). The CDR3 protein is CASRSARGGLSNQPQHF. The DNA of the CDR3 is TGTGCCAGCAGGAGCGCTAGGGGAGGCCTTAGCAATCAGCCCCAGCATTTT.